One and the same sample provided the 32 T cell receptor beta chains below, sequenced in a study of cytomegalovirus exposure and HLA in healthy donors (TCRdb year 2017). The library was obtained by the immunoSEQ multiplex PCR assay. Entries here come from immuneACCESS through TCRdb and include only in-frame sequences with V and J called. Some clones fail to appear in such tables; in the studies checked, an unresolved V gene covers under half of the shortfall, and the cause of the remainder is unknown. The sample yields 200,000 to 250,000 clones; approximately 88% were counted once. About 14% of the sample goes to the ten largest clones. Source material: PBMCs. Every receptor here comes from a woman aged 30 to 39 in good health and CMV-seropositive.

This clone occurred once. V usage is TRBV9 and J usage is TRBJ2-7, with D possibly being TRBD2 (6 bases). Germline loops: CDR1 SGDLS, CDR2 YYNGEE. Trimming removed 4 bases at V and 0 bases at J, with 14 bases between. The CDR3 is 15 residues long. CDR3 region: CASSLSGFSSYEQYF. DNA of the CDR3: TGTGCCAGCAGCCTTAGCGGCTTCAGCTCCTACGAGCAGTACTTC. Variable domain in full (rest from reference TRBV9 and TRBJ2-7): DSGVTQTPKHLITATGQRVTLRCSPRSGDLSVYWYQQSLDQGLQFLIQYYNGEERAKGNILERFSAQQFPDLHSELNLSSLELGDSALYFCASSLSGFSSYEQYFGPGTRLTVT.

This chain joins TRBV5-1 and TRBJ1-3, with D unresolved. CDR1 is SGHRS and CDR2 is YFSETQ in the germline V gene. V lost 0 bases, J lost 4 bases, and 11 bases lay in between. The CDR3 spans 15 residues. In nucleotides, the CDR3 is TGCGCCAGCAGCTTGGAAGGGCAGTCCGGAAACACCATATATTTT. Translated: CASSLEGQSGNTIYF.

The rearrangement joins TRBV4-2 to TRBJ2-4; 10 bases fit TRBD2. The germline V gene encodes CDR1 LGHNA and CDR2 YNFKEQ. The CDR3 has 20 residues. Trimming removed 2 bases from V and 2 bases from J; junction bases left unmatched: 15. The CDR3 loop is CASSQPWSLAGVSPKNIQYF. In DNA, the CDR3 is TGTGCCAGCAGCCAACCCTGGTCTCTAGCGGGAGTATCCCCCAAAAACATTCAGTACTTC.

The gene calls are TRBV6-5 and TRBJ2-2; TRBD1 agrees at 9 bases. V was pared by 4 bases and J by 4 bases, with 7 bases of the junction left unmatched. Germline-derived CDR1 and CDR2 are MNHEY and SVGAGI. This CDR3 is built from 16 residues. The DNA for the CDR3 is TGTGCCAGCAGTTTATCTACAGGGGGCACCACCGGGGAGCTGTTTTTT. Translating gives CASSLSTGGTTGELFF.

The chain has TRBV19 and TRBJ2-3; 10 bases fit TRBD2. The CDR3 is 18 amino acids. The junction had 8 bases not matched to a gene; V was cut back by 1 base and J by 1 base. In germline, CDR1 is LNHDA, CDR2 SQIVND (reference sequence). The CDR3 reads CASSIVLAGERRTDTQYF. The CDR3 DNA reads TGTGCCAGTAGTATAGTGCTAGCGGGAGAGCGGCGCACAGATACGCAGTATTTT.

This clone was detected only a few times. CDR3 in amino acids: CAWSVVGSNQPQHF. As DNA, the CDR3 is TGTGCCTGGAGTGTTGTCGGGAGCAATCAGCCCCAGCATTTT. V and J are TRBV30 and TRBJ1-5; D uncertain. This CDR3 contains 14 residues. Germline CDR1 and CDR2: GTSNPN and SVGIG (reference sequence). V shed 0 bases and J shed 1 base, with 7 bases lying between them.

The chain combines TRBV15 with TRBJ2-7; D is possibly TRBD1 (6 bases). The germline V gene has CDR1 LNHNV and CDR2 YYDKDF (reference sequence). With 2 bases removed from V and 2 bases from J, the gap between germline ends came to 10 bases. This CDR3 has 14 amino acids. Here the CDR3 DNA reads TGTGCCACCAGCAGAACGACAGGCCCCTACGAGCAGTACTTC. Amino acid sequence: CATSRTTGPYEQYF.

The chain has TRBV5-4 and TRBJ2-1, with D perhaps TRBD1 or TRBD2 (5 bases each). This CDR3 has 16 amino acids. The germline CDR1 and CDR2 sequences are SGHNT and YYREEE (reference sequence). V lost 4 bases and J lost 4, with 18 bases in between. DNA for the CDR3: TGTGCCAGCAGCCCACCTCAGGGAGTCCCTTACAATGAGCAGTTCTTC. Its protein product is CASSPPQGVPYNEQFF.

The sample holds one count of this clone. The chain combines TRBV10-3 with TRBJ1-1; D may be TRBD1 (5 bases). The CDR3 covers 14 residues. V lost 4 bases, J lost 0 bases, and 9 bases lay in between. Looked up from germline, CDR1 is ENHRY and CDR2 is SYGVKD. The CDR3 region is CAISVRGMNTEAFF. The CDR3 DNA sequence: TGTGCCATCAGTGTACGGGGGATGAACACTGAAGCTTTCTTT.

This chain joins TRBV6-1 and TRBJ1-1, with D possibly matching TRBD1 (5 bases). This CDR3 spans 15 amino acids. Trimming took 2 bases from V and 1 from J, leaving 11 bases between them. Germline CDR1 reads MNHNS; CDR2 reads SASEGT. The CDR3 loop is CASSEWGTGNTEAFF. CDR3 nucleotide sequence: TGTGCCAGCAGTGAATGGGGGACGGGGAACACTGAAGCTTTCTTT.

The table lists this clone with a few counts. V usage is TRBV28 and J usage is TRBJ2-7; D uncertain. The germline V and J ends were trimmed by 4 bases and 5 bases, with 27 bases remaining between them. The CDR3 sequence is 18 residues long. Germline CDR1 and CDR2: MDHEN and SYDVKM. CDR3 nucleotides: TGTGCCAGCAGTTCCCCTGGCTCGGCTCCCCGAGTGAAGGACGAGCAGTACTTC. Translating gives CASSSPGSAPRVKDEQYF.

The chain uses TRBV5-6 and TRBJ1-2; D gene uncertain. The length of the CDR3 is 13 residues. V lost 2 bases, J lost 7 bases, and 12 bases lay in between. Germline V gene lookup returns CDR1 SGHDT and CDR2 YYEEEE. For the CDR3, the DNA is TGTGCCAGCAGCTTCGAAACGCAACTTGGCTACACCTTC. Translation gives CASSFETQLGYTF.

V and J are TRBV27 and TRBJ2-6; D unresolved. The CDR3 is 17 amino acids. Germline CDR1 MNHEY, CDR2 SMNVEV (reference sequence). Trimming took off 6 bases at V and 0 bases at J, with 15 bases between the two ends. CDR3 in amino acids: CASSPSRISSGANVLTF. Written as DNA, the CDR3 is TGTGCCAGCAGCCCGTCCAGAATCAGCTCTGGGGCCAACGTCCTGACTTTC.

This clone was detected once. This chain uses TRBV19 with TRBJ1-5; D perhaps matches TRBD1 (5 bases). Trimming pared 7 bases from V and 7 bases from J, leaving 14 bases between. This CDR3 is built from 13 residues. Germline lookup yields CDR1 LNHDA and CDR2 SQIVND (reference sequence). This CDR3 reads CASNSGAEQPQHF. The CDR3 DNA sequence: TGTGCCAGTAATTCCGGGGCCGAACAGCCCCAGCATTTT.

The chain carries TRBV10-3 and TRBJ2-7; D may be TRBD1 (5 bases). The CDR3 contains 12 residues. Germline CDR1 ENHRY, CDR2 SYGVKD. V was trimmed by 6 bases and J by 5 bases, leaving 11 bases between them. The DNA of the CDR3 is TGTGCCATCAGATCAACAGGTGACGAGCAGTACTTC. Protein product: CAIRSTGDEQYF.

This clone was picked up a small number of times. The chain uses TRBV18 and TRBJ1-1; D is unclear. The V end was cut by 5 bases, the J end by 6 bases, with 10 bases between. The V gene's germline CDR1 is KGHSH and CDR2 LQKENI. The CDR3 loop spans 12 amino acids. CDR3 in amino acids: CASSSSAPEAFF. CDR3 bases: TGTGCCAGCTCATCTTCGGCCCCTGAAGCTTTCTTT.

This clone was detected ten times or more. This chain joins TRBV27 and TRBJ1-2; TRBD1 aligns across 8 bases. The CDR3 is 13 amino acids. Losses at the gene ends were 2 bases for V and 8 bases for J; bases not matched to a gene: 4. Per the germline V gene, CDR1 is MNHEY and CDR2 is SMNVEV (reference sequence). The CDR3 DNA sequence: TGTGCCAGCAGTTTACAGGGGGCGGGGGGCTACACCTTC. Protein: CASSLQGAGGYTF.

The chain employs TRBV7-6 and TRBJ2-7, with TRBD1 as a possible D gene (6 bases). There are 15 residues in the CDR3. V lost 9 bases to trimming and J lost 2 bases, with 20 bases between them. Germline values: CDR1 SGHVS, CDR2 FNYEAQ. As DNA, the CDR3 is TGTGCCAGGGACGGGTACAGGGTTTTGCCCTACGAGCAGTACTTC. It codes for CARDGYRVLPYEQYF.

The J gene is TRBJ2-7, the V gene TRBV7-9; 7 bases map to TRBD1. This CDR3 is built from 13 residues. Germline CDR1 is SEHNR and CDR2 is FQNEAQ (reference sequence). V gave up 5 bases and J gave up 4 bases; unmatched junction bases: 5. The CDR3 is CASSPGTEYEQYF. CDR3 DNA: TGTGCCAGCAGCCCCGGGACAGAGTACGAGCAGTACTTC.

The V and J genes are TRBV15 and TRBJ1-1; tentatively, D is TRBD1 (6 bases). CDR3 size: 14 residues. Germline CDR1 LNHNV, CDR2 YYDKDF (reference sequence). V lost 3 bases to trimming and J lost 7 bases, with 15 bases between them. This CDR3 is CATSSGRGTGEAFF. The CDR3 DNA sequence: TGTGCCACCAGCAGCGGCAGGGGTACCGGTGAAGCTTTCTTT.

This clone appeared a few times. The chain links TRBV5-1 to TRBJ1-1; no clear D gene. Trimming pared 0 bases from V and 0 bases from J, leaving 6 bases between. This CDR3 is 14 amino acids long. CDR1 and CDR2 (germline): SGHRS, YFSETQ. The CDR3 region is CASSLDRVNTEAFF. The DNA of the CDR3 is TGCGCCAGCAGCTTGGACAGAGTGAACACTGAAGCTTTCTTT.

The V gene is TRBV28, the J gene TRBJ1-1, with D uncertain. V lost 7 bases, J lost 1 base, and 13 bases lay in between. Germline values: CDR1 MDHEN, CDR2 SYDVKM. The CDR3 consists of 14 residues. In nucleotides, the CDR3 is TGTGCCAGCAATGTACCCCCAGGGAACACTGAAGCTTTCTTT. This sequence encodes CASNVPPGNTEAFF.

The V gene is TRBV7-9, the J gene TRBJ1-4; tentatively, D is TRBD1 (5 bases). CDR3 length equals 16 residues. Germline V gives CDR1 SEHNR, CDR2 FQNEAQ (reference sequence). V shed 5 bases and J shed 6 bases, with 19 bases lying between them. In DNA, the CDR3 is TGTGCCAGCAGCACGGATATTGGGGCTGAGGATGAAAAACTGTTTTTT. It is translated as CASSTDIGAEDEKLFF.

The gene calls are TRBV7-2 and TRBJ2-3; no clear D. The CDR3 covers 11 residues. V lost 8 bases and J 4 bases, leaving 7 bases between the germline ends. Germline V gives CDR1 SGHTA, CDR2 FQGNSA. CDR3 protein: CASGISDTQYF. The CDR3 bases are TGTGCCAGCGGGATTTCAGATACGCAGTATTTT.

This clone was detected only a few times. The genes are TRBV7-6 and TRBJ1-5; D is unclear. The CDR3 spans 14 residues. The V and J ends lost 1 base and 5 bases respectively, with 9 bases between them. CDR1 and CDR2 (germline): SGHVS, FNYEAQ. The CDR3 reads CASSLGFEDQPQHF. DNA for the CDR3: TGTGCCAGCAGCTTAGGTTTCGAGGATCAGCCCCAGCATTTT.

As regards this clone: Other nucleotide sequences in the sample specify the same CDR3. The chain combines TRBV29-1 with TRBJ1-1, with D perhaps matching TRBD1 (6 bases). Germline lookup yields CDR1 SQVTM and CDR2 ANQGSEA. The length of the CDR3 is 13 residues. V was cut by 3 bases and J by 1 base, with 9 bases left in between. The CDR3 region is CSVDRGGNTEAFF. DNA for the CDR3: TGCAGCGTTGACAGGGGAGGGAACACTGAAGCTTTCTTT.

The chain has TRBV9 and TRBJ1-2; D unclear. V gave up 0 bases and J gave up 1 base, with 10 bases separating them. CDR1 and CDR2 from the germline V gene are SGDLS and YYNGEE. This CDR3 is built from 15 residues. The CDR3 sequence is CASSVEMTLNYGYTF. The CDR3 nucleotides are TGTGCCAGCAGCGTAGAAATGACCCTTAACTATGGCTACACCTTC. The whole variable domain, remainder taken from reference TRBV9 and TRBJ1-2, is DSGVTQTPKHLITATGQRVTLRCSPRSGDLSVYWYQQSLDQGLQFLIQYYNGEERAKGNILERFSAQQFPDLHSELNLSSLELGDSALYFCASSVEMTLNYGYTFGSGTRLTVV.

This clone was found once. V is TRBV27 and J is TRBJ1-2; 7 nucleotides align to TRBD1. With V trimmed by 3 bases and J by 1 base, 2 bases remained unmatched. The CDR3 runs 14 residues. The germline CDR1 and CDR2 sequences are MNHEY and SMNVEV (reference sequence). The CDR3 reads CASSLTGNNYGYTF. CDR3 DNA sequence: TGTGCCAGCAGTTTGACAGGGAATAACTATGGCTACACCTTC.

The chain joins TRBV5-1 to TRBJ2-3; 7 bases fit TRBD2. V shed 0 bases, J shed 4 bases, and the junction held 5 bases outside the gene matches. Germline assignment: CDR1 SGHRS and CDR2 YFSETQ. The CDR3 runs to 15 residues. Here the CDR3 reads CASSLEARESDTQYF. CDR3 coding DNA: TGCGCCAGCAGCTTGGAAGCGCGGGAGTCAGATACGCAGTATTTT.

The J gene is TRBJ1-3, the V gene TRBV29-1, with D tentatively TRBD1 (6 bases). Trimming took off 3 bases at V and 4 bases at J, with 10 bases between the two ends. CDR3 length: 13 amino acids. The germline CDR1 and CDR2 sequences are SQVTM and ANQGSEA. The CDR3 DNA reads TGCAGCGTTGACGCAGGGGACGGAAACACCATATATTTT. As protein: CSVDAGDGNTIYF.

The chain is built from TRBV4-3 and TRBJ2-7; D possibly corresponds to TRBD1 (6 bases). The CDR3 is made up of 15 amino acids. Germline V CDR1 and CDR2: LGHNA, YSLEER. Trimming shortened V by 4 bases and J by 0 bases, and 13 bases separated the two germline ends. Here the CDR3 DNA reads TGCGCCAGCAGCCGAGGAAGGGACAACTCCTACGAGCAGTACTTC. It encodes CASSRGRDNSYEQYF.

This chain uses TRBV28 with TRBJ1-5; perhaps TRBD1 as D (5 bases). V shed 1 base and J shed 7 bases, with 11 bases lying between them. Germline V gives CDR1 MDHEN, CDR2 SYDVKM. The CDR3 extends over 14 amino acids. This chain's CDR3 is CASSLLAGDQPQHF. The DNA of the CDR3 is TGTGCCAGCAGTTTATTGGCGGGGGACCAGCCCCAGCATTTT.